This is a list of T cell receptor beta chains from one sample in a study of cytomegalovirus exposure and HLA in healthy donors. Method: immunoSEQ multiplex PCR; TCRdb's copy keeps in-frame clones and lacks some. Of about 160,000 clones listed, over 65% were seen once; the top ten hold approximately 5%. Sequencing was carried out using PBMCs. The receptors come from a man in his late teens or twenties in good health and CMV-seropositive. CDR3s include the opening cysteine and the closing phenylalanine or tryptophan. The order of the fields is D gene, clone size, V gene, J gene, CDR3 protein, CDR3 DNA. The D gene is left open where the match is weak. Part of the rows lack a size; the others show once, few, many or a class for expanded clones.

d_gene: NA; abundance: many; v_gene: TRBV5-6; j_gene: TRBJ1-5; CDR3aa: CASSTQGYQPQHF; CDR3nt: TGTGCCAGCAGCACACAGGGATATCAGCCCCAGCATTTT
d_gene: NA; abundance: NA; v_gene: TRBV30; j_gene: TRBJ2-2; CDR3aa: CAWAPRAGELFF; CDR3nt: TGTGCCTGGGCGCCTCGGGCCGGGGAGCTGTTTTTT
d_gene: NA; abundance: NA; v_gene: TRBV19; j_gene: TRBJ2-2; CDR3aa: CASSIVGAHGELFF; CDR3nt: TGTGCCAGTAGTATAGTAGGGGCACACGGGGAGCTGTTTTTT
d_gene: TRBD1; abundance: NA; v_gene: TRBV27; j_gene: TRBJ1-1; CDR3aa: CASSLQGTNTEAFF; CDR3nt: TGTGCCAGCAGCTTACAGGGGACGAACACTGAAGCTTTCTTT
d_gene: NA; abundance: NA; v_gene: TRBV11-2; j_gene: TRBJ2-3; CDR3aa: CASSLGTGTSTDTQYF; CDR3nt: TGTGCCAGCAGCTTAGGTACGGGAACTAGCACAGATACGCAGTATTTT
d_gene: TRBD2; abundance: NA; v_gene: TRBV9; j_gene: TRBJ2-5; CDR3aa: CASSVAGLAEETQYF; CDR3nt: TGTGCCAGCAGCGTAGCGGGACTAGCGGAAGAGACCCAGTACTTC
d_gene: TRBD1; abundance: NA; v_gene: TRBV5-4; j_gene: TRBJ1-1; CDR3aa: CASSVDRDLGTEAFF; CDR3nt: TGTGCCAGCAGCGTGGACAGGGATCTTGGCACTGAAGCTTTCTTT
d_gene: NA; abundance: NA; v_gene: TRBV6-1; j_gene: TRBJ1-5; CDR3aa: CASTGAVGNQPQHF; CDR3nt: TGTGCCAGCACCGGAGCGGTAGGAAATCAGCCCCAGCATTTT
d_gene: NA; abundance: NA; v_gene: TRBV4-2; j_gene: TRBJ2-3; CDR3aa: CASSPLTTRGGDTQYF; CDR3nt: TGTGCCAGCAGCCCCCTGACTACGCGGGGAGGAGATACGCAGTATTTT
d_gene: NA; abundance: NA; v_gene: TRBV29-1; j_gene: TRBJ2-2; CDR3aa: CSVTTGFTGELFF; CDR3nt: TGCAGCGTCACCACGGGGTTCACCGGGGAGCTGTTTTTT
d_gene: TRBD1; abundance: NA; v_gene: TRBV30; j_gene: TRBJ2-2; CDR3aa: CAWNPGQGTGELFF; CDR3nt: TGTGCCTGGAATCCGGGACAGGGAACCGGGGAGCTGTTTTTT
d_gene: TRBD2; abundance: NA; v_gene: TRBV5-6; j_gene: TRBJ2-1; CDR3aa: CASSPAGRADNEQFF; CDR3nt: TGTGCCAGCAGCCCCGCCGGGAGGGCGGATAATGAGCAGTTCTTC
d_gene: TRBD2; abundance: NA; v_gene: TRBV7-6; j_gene: TRBJ2-3; CDR3aa: CASSPSGGALGDTQYF; CDR3nt: TGTGCCAGCAGCCCGAGCGGGGGGGCCCTCGGAGATACGCAGTATTTT
d_gene: NA; abundance: NA; v_gene: TRBV11-3; j_gene: TRBJ2-5; CDR3aa: CASSYPPGETQYF; CDR3nt: TGTGCCAGCAGCTACCCCCCGGGGGAGACCCAGTACTTC
d_gene: NA; abundance: NA; v_gene: TRBV6-1; j_gene: TRBJ1-5; CDR3aa: CASSEGSYSNQPQHF; CDR3nt: TGTGCCAGCAGTGAAGGGAGCTATAGCAATCAGCCCCAGCATTTT
d_gene: TRBD1; abundance: NA; v_gene: TRBV27; j_gene: TRBJ1-5; CDR3aa: CASGWGEGADSNQPQHF; CDR3nt: TGTGCCAGCGGCTGGGGTGAGGGGGCGGATAGCAATCAGCCCCAGCATTTT
d_gene: TRBD1; abundance: NA; v_gene: TRBV11-2; j_gene: TRBJ1-2; CDR3aa: CASSLPGTGSGYTF; CDR3nt: TGTGCCAGCAGCTTACCCGGGACAGGGTCCGGCTACACCTTC
d_gene: NA; abundance: NA; v_gene: TRBV6-5; j_gene: TRBJ1-1; CDR3aa: CASSYSEVLNTEAFF; CDR3nt: TGTGCCAGCAGTTACTCTGAGGTTTTGAACACTGAAGCTTTCTTT